This is a list of T cell receptor beta chains from one sample in a study of blood T cells in healthy people across ages. MiXCR, applied by TCRdb to the 5' RACE reads, yields one record per CDR3 protein. Of 1.5 million to 2 million distinct CDR3 sequences in the sample, roughly 27% were seen once. Sequenced: blood. These receptors originate from a woman in her twenties or thirties in good health. Each CDR3 is given with its conserved first and last residue. D genes are given only for firm matches. Size is stated for part of the rows, as once, few or many counts, or as a class when the clone is expanded.

v_call: TRBV2; clone_size: few; j_call: TRBJ2-3; d_call: .; cdr3_aa: CASGSGSSTDTQYF; cdr3_nt: TGTGCCAGCGGGAGCGGTTCTAGCACAGATACGCAGTATTTT
v_call: TRBV14; clone_size: .; j_call: TRBJ1-2; d_call: .; cdr3_aa: CASSKDWGNVNYGYTF; cdr3_nt: TGTGCCAGCAGCAAAGATTGGGGTAACGTTAACTATGGCTACACCTTC
v_call: TRBV20-1; clone_size: few; j_call: TRBJ2-3; d_call: .; cdr3_aa: CSARDPKGTTDTQYF; cdr3_nt: TGCAGTGCTAGAGATCCAAAGGGAACGACAGATACGCAGTATTTT
v_call: TRBV20-1; clone_size: .; j_call: TRBJ2-4; d_call: .; cdr3_aa: CSGRVEGKNIQYF; cdr3_nt: TGCAGTGGACGGGTGGAGGGCAAAAACATTCAGTACTTC
v_call: TRBV27; clone_size: few; j_call: TRBJ1-2; d_call: .; cdr3_aa: CASSLEYNYGYTF; cdr3_nt: TGTGCCAGCAGTTTAGAGTATAACTATGGCTACACCTTC
v_call: TRBV14; clone_size: few; j_call: TRBJ1-1; d_call: .; cdr3_aa: CASQGHTEAFF; cdr3_nt: TGTGCCTCACAAGGGCACACTGAAGCTTTCTTT
v_call: TRBV7-6; clone_size: many; j_call: TRBJ2-5; d_call: TRBD2; cdr3_aa: CASSLVVAGVGETQYF; cdr3_nt: TGTGCCAGCAGCTTAGTGGTAGCGGGAGTAGGAGAGACCCAGTACTTC
v_call: TRBV29-1; clone_size: .; j_call: TRBJ1-5; d_call: .; cdr3_aa: CSVRAGSGSQPQHF; cdr3_nt: TGCAGCGTTCGGGCAGGGTCAGGGAGTCAGCCCCAGCATTTT
v_call: TRBV20-1; clone_size: .; j_call: TRBJ2-7; d_call: .; cdr3_aa: CSVRVREFHYEQYF; cdr3_nt: TGCAGTGTTAGAGTCCGGGAGTTTCACTACGAGCAATACTTC
v_call: TRBV5-1; clone_size: .; j_call: TRBJ2-7; d_call: .; cdr3_aa: CASSLPGGDLPYEQYF; cdr3_nt: TGCGCCAGCAGCTTGCCGGGGGGCGACCTACCCTACGAGCAGTACTTC
v_call: TRBV2; clone_size: .; j_call: TRBJ1-5; d_call: .; cdr3_aa: CASRGVDQPQHF; cdr3_nt: TGTGCCAGCAGAGGCGTAGATCAGCCCCAGCATTTT
v_call: TRBV12-3/TRBV12-4; clone_size: .; j_call: TRBJ1-5; d_call: .; cdr3_aa: CAGSLTTGIGNQPQHF; cdr3_nt: TGTGCCGGCAGTTTAACTACGGGGATAGGGAATCAGCCCCAGCATTTT
v_call: TRBV5-1; clone_size: few; j_call: TRBJ2-1; d_call: .; cdr3_aa: CASNPQRTTDADEQFF; cdr3_nt: TGCGCCAGCAACCCCCAACGGACCACCGATGCGGATGAGCAGTTCTTC
v_call: TRBV28; clone_size: .; j_call: TRBJ2-1; d_call: TRBD2; cdr3_aa: CASSLLAGGYDEQFF; cdr3_nt: TGTGCCAGCAGCCTCCTAGCGGGGGGATACGATGAGCAGTTCTTC
v_call: TRBV6-5; clone_size: .; j_call: TRBJ2-3; d_call: .; cdr3_aa: CASSQPAGPQYF; cdr3_nt: TGTGCCAGCAGTCAACCGGCGGGTCCGCAGTATTTT
v_call: TRBV20-1; clone_size: few; j_call: TRBJ2-4; d_call: TRBD2; cdr3_aa: CSAGTSSQNIQYF; cdr3_nt: TGCAGTGCCGGGACTAGCAGTCAAAACATTCAGTACTTC
v_call: TRBV6-5; clone_size: many; j_call: TRBJ2-7; d_call: TRBD2; cdr3_aa: CASGVGTSGSRYEQYF; cdr3_nt: TGTGCCAGCGGGGTAGGAACTAGCGGGAGCAGGTACGAGCAGTACTTC
v_call: TRBV7-9; clone_size: many; j_call: TRBJ2-5; d_call: TRBD2; cdr3_aa: CASSPGTSQETQYF; cdr3_nt: TGTGCCAGCAGCCCCGGGACTAGCCAAGAGACCCAGTACTTC
v_call: TRBV20-1; clone_size: .; j_call: TRBJ1-5; d_call: .; cdr3_aa: CSARDPQGRTNQPQHF; cdr3_nt: TGCAGTGCTAGAGATCCCCAGGGGCGCACCAATCAGCCCCAGCATTTT
v_call: TRBV7-2; clone_size: few; j_call: TRBJ1-2; d_call: .; cdr3_aa: CASRSGRGDHGYTF; cdr3_nt: TGTGCCAGCAGGTCAGGGAGGGGAGATCACGGCTACACCTTC
v_call: TRBV3-1; clone_size: few; j_call: TRBJ2-7; d_call: .; cdr3_aa: CASSQEVTGGSYEQYF; cdr3_nt: TGTGCCAGCAGCCAAGAAGTAACAGGCGGGTCCTACGAGCAGTACTTC
v_call: TRBV12-3/TRBV12-4; clone_size: .; j_call: TRBJ2-4; d_call: TRBD2; cdr3_aa: CASSLRSGGTNIQYF; cdr3_nt: TGTGCCAGCAGCCTCCGTAGCGGGGGGACAAACATTCAGTACTTC
v_call: TRBV20-1; clone_size: few; j_call: TRBJ1-2; d_call: .; cdr3_aa: CSAPTFMNYGYTF; cdr3_nt: TGCAGTGCGCCGACATTCATGAACTATGGCTACACCTTC
v_call: TRBV7-2; clone_size: .; j_call: TRBJ1-2; d_call: TRBD1; cdr3_aa: CASSQQGQGGGYTF; cdr3_nt: TGTGCCAGCAGCCAACAGGGACAGGGGGGAGGCTACACCTTC
v_call: TRBV29-1; clone_size: .; j_call: TRBJ2-3; d_call: TRBD1; cdr3_aa: CSVTGGLTSTDTQYF; cdr3_nt: TGCAGCGTGACAGGGGGCTTGACTAGCACAGATACGCAGTATTTT
v_call: TRBV20-1; clone_size: .; j_call: TRBJ1-1; d_call: TRBD1; cdr3_aa: CSASRATGYTEAFF; cdr3_nt: TGCAGTGCTAGCCGAGCGACAGGGTACACTGAAGCTTTCTTT
v_call: TRBV9; clone_size: many; j_call: TRBJ2-1; d_call: TRBD2; cdr3_aa: CASSVGGSGYNEQFF; cdr3_nt: TGTGCCAGCAGCGTAGGTGGTAGCGGGTACAATGAGCAGTTCTTC
v_call: TRBV5-1; clone_size: many; j_call: TRBJ2-4; d_call: TRBD1; cdr3_aa: CASSLATGSLAKNIQYF; cdr3_nt: TGCGCCAGCAGCTTGGCGACAGGGTCCTTAGCCAAAAACATTCAGTACTTC
v_call: TRBV10-2; clone_size: few; j_call: TRBJ2-7; d_call: .; cdr3_aa: CASTGTGLYEQYF; cdr3_nt: TGCGCCAGCACCGGAACGGGACTCTACGAGCAGTACTTC
v_call: TRBV20-1; clone_size: few; j_call: TRBJ2-1; d_call: .; cdr3_aa: CSARRGGPGNEQFF; cdr3_nt: TGCAGTGCGAGGAGGGGGGGGCCCGGCAATGAGCAGTTCTTC
v_call: TRBV6-2/TRBV6-3; clone_size: .; j_call: TRBJ1-1; d_call: .; cdr3_aa: CASSYSGIPLPEAFF; cdr3_nt: TGTGCCAGCAGTTATTCCGGGATCCCACTACCTGAAGCTTTCTTT
v_call: TRBV9; clone_size: .; j_call: TRBJ1-2; d_call: .; cdr3_aa: CASRDDLDGYTF; cdr3_nt: TGTGCCAGCAGAGACGACCTAGATGGCTACACCTTC
v_call: TRBV20-1; clone_size: .; j_call: TRBJ2-1; d_call: TRBD2; cdr3_aa: CSARVSGTSRGGAYNEQCF; cdr3_nt: TGCAGTGCTAGAGTCTCGGGGACTAGTCGTGGGGGGGCCTACAATGAGCAGTGCTTC
v_call: TRBV4-3; clone_size: many; j_call: TRBJ2-1; d_call: TRBD2; cdr3_aa: CASSVKTSSYNEQFF; cdr3_nt: TGCGCCAGCAGCGTCAAGACTAGCTCGTACAATGAGCAGTTCTTC
v_call: TRBV28; clone_size: .; j_call: TRBJ1-2; d_call: .; cdr3_aa: CASRAGIGRDNYGYTF; cdr3_nt: TGTGCCAGCAGGGCCGGTATCGGGAGGGATAACTATGGCTACACCTTC
v_call: TRBV20-1; clone_size: few; j_call: TRBJ1-2; d_call: TRBD1; cdr3_aa: CSAPLDRGTYGYTF; cdr3_nt: TGCAGTGCTCCTCTGGACAGGGGGACCTATGGCTACACCTTC
v_call: TRBV15; clone_size: .; j_call: TRBJ2-1; d_call: .; cdr3_aa: CATSRGEAGLPEQFF; cdr3_nt: TGTGCCACCAGCAGAGGAGAAGCCGGACTTCCCGAGCAGTTCTTC
v_call: TRBV7-9; clone_size: few; j_call: TRBJ2-1; d_call: TRBD1; cdr3_aa: CASSLFGDRVYNEQFF; cdr3_nt: TGTGCCAGCAGCTTATTTGGGGACAGGGTATACAATGAGCAGTTCTTC
v_call: TRBV4-2; clone_size: .; j_call: TRBJ1-2; d_call: .; cdr3_aa: CASSQNERHPSFNYGYTF; cdr3_nt: TGTGCCAGCAGCCAAAACGAAAGGCATCCTTCATTTAACTATGGCTACACCTTC
v_call: TRBV20-1; clone_size: .; j_call: TRBJ2-1; d_call: .; cdr3_aa: CSAAWVEQFF; cdr3_nt: TGCAGTGCTGCTTGGGTTGAGCAGTTCTTC
v_call: TRBV20-1; clone_size: .; j_call: TRBJ2-3; d_call: .; cdr3_aa: CSVPRGLRDTQYF; cdr3_nt: TGCAGTGTCCCCCGGGGGCTTAGAGATACGCAGTATTTT
v_call: TRBV28; clone_size: .; j_call: TRBJ1-6; d_call: TRBD1; cdr3_aa: CASSSTGQGNSPLHF; cdr3_nt: TGTGCCAGCAGTTCTACAGGACAGGGAAATTCACCCCTCCACTTT
v_call: TRBV7-2; clone_size: many; j_call: TRBJ2-7; d_call: .; cdr3_aa: CASSFRGSTYEQYF; cdr3_nt: TGTGCCAGCAGCTTTCGCGGTTCCACCTACGAGCAGTACTTC
v_call: TRBV27; clone_size: .; j_call: TRBJ1-1; d_call: TRBD1; cdr3_aa: CASRRSRGQVNTEAFF; cdr3_nt: TGTGCCAGCAGACGAAGTAGAGGACAGGTGAACACTGAAGCTTTCTTT
v_call: TRBV10-3; clone_size: .; j_call: TRBJ1-1; d_call: .; cdr3_aa: CAISESPGGTEAFF; cdr3_nt: TGTGCCATCAGTGAGTCGCCTGGCGGCACTGAAGCTTTCTTT
v_call: TRBV27; clone_size: .; j_call: TRBJ2-7; d_call: TRBD2; cdr3_aa: CASRLAGRSSYEQYF; cdr3_nt: TGTGCCAGCAGACTAGCGGGAAGGAGCTCCTACGAGCAGTACTTC
v_call: TRBV5-6; clone_size: .; j_call: TRBJ2-2; d_call: TRBD2; cdr3_aa: CASSSVPGLGTGELFF; cdr3_nt: TGTGCCAGCAGCTCGGTCCCGGGACTAGGAACCGGGGAGCTGTTTTTT
v_call: TRBV20-1; clone_size: .; j_call: TRBJ2-4; d_call: TRBD1; cdr3_aa: CSARDKTGEVKNIQYF; cdr3_nt: TGCAGTGCTAGAGATAAGACAGGGGAGGTCAAAAACATTCAGTACTTC
v_call: TRBV7-8; clone_size: few; j_call: TRBJ2-1; d_call: TRBD2; cdr3_aa: CASSSLAGGSLYEQFF; cdr3_nt: TGTGCCAGCAGCTCTCTAGCGGGAGGGTCTTTGTATGAGCAGTTCTTC
v_call: TRBV6-2/TRBV6-3; clone_size: once; j_call: TRBJ1-1; d_call: TRBD1; cdr3_aa: CASRVGTALNTEAFF; cdr3_nt: TGTGCCAGCAGGGTCGGGACAGCTCTGAACACTGAAGCTTTCTTT
v_call: TRBV12-3/TRBV12-4; clone_size: many; j_call: TRBJ2-1; d_call: TRBD1; cdr3_aa: CASRSRQGEGREQFF; cdr3_nt: TGTGCCAGCAGATCTAGACAGGGTGAGGGACGCGAACAGTTCTTC
v_call: TRBV27; clone_size: few; j_call: TRBJ2-4; d_call: .; cdr3_aa: CASSLSPGEGAKNIQYF; cdr3_nt: TGTGCCAGCAGTTTATCGCCAGGGGAAGGGGCCAAAAACATTCAGTACTTC
v_call: TRBV11-2; clone_size: .; j_call: TRBJ2-7; d_call: TRBD2; cdr3_aa: CASSSIQTTSSGRAYEQYF; cdr3_nt: TGTGCCAGCAGCTCAATTCAAACGACTTCTAGCGGGAGAGCCTACGAGCAGTACTTC
v_call: TRBV20-1; clone_size: .; j_call: TRBJ2-7; d_call: .; cdr3_aa: CSASDPGSYEQYF; cdr3_nt: TGCAGTGCTAGCGACCCCGGATCCTACGAGCAGTACTTC